This TCR beta chain was captured in a study of blood T cell repertoires in COVID-19. Looking at the study overall: PBMCs, B-cell-depleted T cells, or T cells were the source of the cDNA or gDNA that made up the material.

Authors' analysis steps: Nucleated cell number was recorded as an estimate derived from reference gene primer amplification. Only in-frame clones appear in the TCRdb table, and some are missing; sequencing was by immunoSEQ multiplex PCR. V, J and clone size derive from that table, while D and trimming were established from the DNA sequence. The sample shows hundreds of thousands of clones, under 90% of them seen only once. The age range of participants was about 18 to 100 years, with residence in approximately 25 US areas. Participant reports of clinical history set cohort assignment. Trimming took 5 bases from V and 8 from J; bases not matched to a gene: 8. The CDR3 covers 15 residues. CDR1 and CDR2 from the germline V gene are LNHDA and SQIVND (reference sequence).

What was sequenced was PBMCs or T cells enriched from blood (not recorded which). The clonotype originates from a woman aged 25 to 45 with acute COVID-19. The chain is built from TRBV19 and TRBJ1-6; 8 bases agree with TRBD1. The CDR3 loop is CASSPRQGTYSPLHF. The CDR3 DNA reads as TGTGCCAGTAGTCCCAGACAGGGGACGTATTCACCCCTCCACTTT.